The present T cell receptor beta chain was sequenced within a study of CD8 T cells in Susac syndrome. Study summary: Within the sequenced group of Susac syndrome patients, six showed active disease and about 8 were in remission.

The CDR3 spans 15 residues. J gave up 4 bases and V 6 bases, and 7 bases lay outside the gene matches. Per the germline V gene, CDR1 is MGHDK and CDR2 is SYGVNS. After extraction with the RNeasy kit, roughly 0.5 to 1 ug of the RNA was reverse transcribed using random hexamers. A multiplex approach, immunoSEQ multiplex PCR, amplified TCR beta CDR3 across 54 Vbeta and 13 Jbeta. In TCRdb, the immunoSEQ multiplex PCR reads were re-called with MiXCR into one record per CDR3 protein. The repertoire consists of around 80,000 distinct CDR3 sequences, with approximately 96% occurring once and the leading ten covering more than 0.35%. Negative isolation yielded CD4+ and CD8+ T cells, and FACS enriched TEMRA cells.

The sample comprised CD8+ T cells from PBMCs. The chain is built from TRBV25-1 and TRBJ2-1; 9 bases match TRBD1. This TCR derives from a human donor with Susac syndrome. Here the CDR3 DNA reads TGTGCCAGCAGAAAAACAGGGGGCGAGTACAATGAGCAGTTCTTC. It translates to CASRKTGGEYNEQFF.